This T cell receptor beta chain was identified in a study of T-cell reconstitution after alpha-beta-depleted transplantation in children (TCRdb year 2016). Regarding the study in general: T-cell immune reconstitution after TCRalphabeta/CD19-depleted allogeneic hematopoietic cell transplantation in children was quantitatively tracked in the study by means of TCR repertoire profiling. Overall study results and their limits: The apparently early recovery of alphabetaT-cell counts about two months after transplant reportedly depended on only several hundred rapidly expanded clones that came from non-depleted graft cells. The frequencies of hyperexpanded clones fell over the following months, and after one year, T-cell counts and TCRbeta diversity were mostly attributed to newly produced T cells. In some patients, high TCRbeta diversity at day 60 was attributed to recipient T cells and intrathymic progenitors that had survived conditioning.

A word on this clonotype: Its antigen is unknown. Base qualities were left out, and no much larger clone turns up one base away.

Library prep was done by PCR. Sequencing was carried out with an Illumina HiSeq 2500. TCR libraries were prepared with molecular barcoding, using unique molecular identifiers to normalize TCRbeta repertoire quantification. The public reads were reanalyzed by TCRdb: fastp trimming at Q25, MiXCR alignment, in-frame beta chains only. Rows are unified per CDR3 protein, each entry keeping the most common DNA and genes. Counted in this sample were hundreds of thousands of distinct CDR3 sequences; about 24% of them appeared once. The ten largest account for 4% to 5.5% of the sample. The treatment or condition label here, explained by the study, means: allogeneic hematopoietic cell transplantation with graft depleted of TCRalphabeta T cells and CD19 B cells. Transplant recipients were children who received TCRalphabeta/CD19-depleted allogeneic hematopoietic cell grafts. The TCR was taken from a female patient aged 2-9 years who had a stem cell transplant for congenital amegakaryocytic thrombocytopenia, so the T cells may come from the graft donor. The sample consisted of PBMCs, mostly from graft donor cells, taken 360 days after TCRalphabeta/CD19-depleted stem cell transplant.

The DNA is TGCAGTGCTAAGGACAGGGGATACGGCTACACCTTC. It translates to CSAKDRGYGYTF. The V and J segments used are TRBV20-1 and TRBJ1-2; TRBD1 aligns with 9 central bases. The CDR3 numbers 12 residues from cysteine through phenylalanine. Only the CDR3 portion is preserved as DNA: 36 bases, with reading frame beginning at the first base. The germline V gene (reference sequence) yields DFQATT for CDR1 and SNEGSKA for CDR2. V and J are trimmed by 4 bases and 8 bases, and the gene matches miss 5 bases of the junction.